These T cell receptor beta chains were read from a single sample in a study of graft-versus-host responses after intestinal transplantation. The antigens these receptors bind are not known. The protocol was immunoSEQ multiplex PCR, while the TCRdb copy is restricted to in-frame clones and leaves out a portion. The table shows some 97,000 clones, with over 75% occurring only once. Sequencing used unstimulated CD4+ T cells sorted from spleen or lymph node cells, obtained before transplant. The receptors shown here come from a human donor who was the organ donor for an intestinal transplant. Both conserved end residues are part of each CDR3. A D gene is named only where the DNA matches it firmly. Rows may omit the clone size; those that give it use once, few, many or a size class.

j_call,d_call,clone_size,v_call,cdr3_aa,cdr3_nt
TRBJ1-2,NA,NA,TRBV10-3,CAISEGWTEDGYTF,TGTGCCATCAGTGAGGGCTGGACAGAGGACGGCTACACCTTC
TRBJ2-2,TRBD1,NA,TRBV15,CATSRGTGGWGGELFF,TGTGCCACCAGCCGCGGGACAGGGGGCTGGGGCGGGGAGCTGTTTTTT
TRBJ2-4,TRBD2,once,TRBV28,CASSLLLAGELAKNIQYF,TGTGCCAGCAGTTTATTACTAGCGGGGGAACTAGCCAAAAACATTCAGTACTTC
TRBJ2-7,TRBD1,NA,TRBV7-2,CASSPGQVGEQYF,TGTGCCAGCAGCCCAGGACAGGTGGGCGAGCAGTACTTC
TRBJ1-6,NA,NA,TRBV30,CAWSRTRGGLDSPLHF,TGTGCCTGGAGTAGAACAAGGGGAGGACTGGATTCACCCCTCCACTTT
TRBJ2-5,NA,NA,TRBV30,CAVSPFQETQYF,TGTGCCGTATCGCCATTCCAAGAGACCCAGTACTTC
TRBJ2-7,TRBD2,NA,TRBV7-3,CASSPGAGGYEQYF,TGTGCCAGCAGCCCCGGAGCGGGGGGGTACGAGCAGTACTTC
TRBJ1-1,NA,once,TRBV20-1,CSAQENTEAFF,TGCAGTGCTCAGGAGAACACTGAAGCTTTCTTT
TRBJ1-2,TRBD1,NA,TRBV9,CASSVVTGGGYTF,TGTGCCAGCAGCGTAGTCACAGGGGGTGGCTACACCTTC
TRBJ1-6,NA,NA,TRBV7-9,CASSLGGDGSPLHF,TGTGCCAGCAGCTTGGGAGGGGATGGTTCACCCCTCCACTTT
TRBJ1-1,TRBD1,NA,TRBV18,CASSRDLTGVGSEAFF,TGTGCCAGCTCACGGGATCTGACAGGGGTGGGATCTGAAGCTTTCTTT
TRBJ1-2,NA,NA,TRBV6-1,CASRRDLSSGYTF,TGTGCCAGCAGAAGGGACCTGTCCTCTGGCTACACCTTC
TRBJ1-2,TRBD1,NA,TRBV19,CASNTRTGDGYGYTF,TGTGCCAGTAACACTAGGACAGGGGATGGCTATGGCTACACCTTC
TRBJ2-7,NA,few,TRBV10-3,CAISGSTYEQYF,TGTGCCATCTCTGGGAGCACCTACGAGCAGTACTTC
TRBJ1-2,NA,NA,TRBV5-1,CASSLGETNYGYTF,TGCGCCAGCAGCTTAGGTGAAACCAACTATGGCTACACCTTC
TRBJ2-2,NA,NA,TRBV5-1,CASSLELANTGELFF,TGCGCCAGCAGCTTGGAACTAGCGAACACCGGGGAGCTGTTTTTT
TRBJ1-2,TRBD1,NA,TRBV29-1,CSADRDYGYTF,TGCAGCGCCGACAGGGACTATGGCTACACCTTC
TRBJ1-4,TRBD1,NA,TRBV4-1,CASSLRTKRTGTGGEKLFF,TGCGCCAGCAGCCTTCGTACAAAAAGGACCGGGACAGGGGGAGAAAAACTGTTTTTT
TRBJ2-7,TRBD2,NA,TRBV6-1,CASSRVRGRGEQYF,TGTGCCAGCAGTAGGGTAAGAGGGAGGGGCGAGCAGTACTTC
TRBJ1-3,NA,NA,TRBV29-1,CSVGRDAGNTIYF,TGCAGCGTTGGGCGGGACGCTGGAAACACCATATATTTT
TRBJ1-4,TRBD1,NA,TRBV5-1,CASSGGTGANEKLFF,TGCGCCAGCAGCGGGGGGACAGGTGCTAATGAAAAACTGTTTTTT
TRBJ2-7,TRBD2,NA,TRBV7-8,CASSLGSGVWYEQYF,TGTGCCAGCAGCTTAGGAAGCGGGGTTTGGTACGAGCAGTACTTC
TRBJ2-7,NA,NA,TRBV10-1,CASSERPQTARYEQYF,TGCGCCAGCAGTGAAAGGCCGCAAACAGCCCGATACGAGCAGTACTTC
TRBJ1-1,TRBD1,once,TRBV29-1,CSAGTANTEAFF,TGCAGCGCCGGGACAGCGAACACTGAAGCTTTCTTT
TRBJ2-3,TRBD2,NA,TRBV9,CASSVTSGGITDTQYF,TGTGCCAGCAGCGTGACTAGCGGGGGCATCACAGATACGCAGTATTTT
TRBJ2-1,TRBD1,NA,TRBV27,CASRGTGRYNEQFF,TGTGCCAGCAGGGGGACAGGCCGATACAATGAGCAGTTCTTC
TRBJ1-2,NA,once,TRBV6-1,CASSGPYGYTF,TGTGCCAGCAGTGGACCGTATGGCTACACCTTC
TRBJ2-3,TRBD2,NA,TRBV5-4,CASSPGGGIGDTQYF,TGTGCCAGCAGCCCCGGGGGAGGGATAGGGGATACGCAGTATTTT
TRBJ1-4,TRBD1,NA,TRBV18,CASSPGAGRGTEKLFF,TGTGCCAGCTCACCGGGAGCGGGCAGGGGGACTGAAAAACTGTTTTTT
TRBJ1-2,TRBD1,NA,TRBV29-1,CSVEGGQGYGYTF,TGCAGCGTCGAGGGGGGACAGGGGTATGGCTACACCTTC
TRBJ1-6,NA,NA,TRBV6-1,CASEMGVESSPLHF,TGTGCCAGTGAAATGGGGGTCGAAAGTTCACCCCTCCACTTT
TRBJ1-5,TRBD1,NA,TRBV28,CASSLGDRVHSNQPQHF,TGTGCCAGCAGTTTAGGGGACAGGGTTCATAGCAATCAGCCCCAGCATTTT
TRBJ2-3,TRBD1,NA,TRBV19,CASSIRVGGQGGDTQYF,TGTGCCAGTAGTATCAGGGTTGGGGGACAGGGGGGAGATACGCAGTATTTT
TRBJ1-1,TRBD1,NA,TRBV6-6,CASSYGDRVDTEAFF,TGTGCCAGCAGTTACGGGGACAGGGTGGACACTGAAGCTTTCTTT
TRBJ1-1,TRBD1,NA,TRBV2,CASSGTGFGTEAFF,TGTGCCAGCAGCGGGACAGGGTTTGGGACTGAAGCTTTCTTT
TRBJ1-2,TRBD1,NA,TRBV5-1,CASSLGQGVEGYTF,TGCGCCAGCAGCTTGGGACAGGGGGTGGAAGGCTACACCTTC